Listed here are 16 T cell receptor beta chains from one sample, sequenced in a study of CD8 T cells in ankylosing spondylitis. TCRdb re-analysed the 5' RACE reads in MiXCR, keeping a single row per CDR3 protein. The sample lists 150,000 to 200,000 distinct CDR3 sequences, under 35% occurring once. The sequencing sample was made of synovial fluid, either unsorted or a sorted T cell fraction (not recorded which). The receptors come from a male donor with ankylosing spondylitis.

The gene calls are TRBV29-1 and TRBJ1-1; no clear D. The germline gives CDR1 SQVTM, CDR2 ANQGSEA. The CDR3 spans 13 residues. The germline V and J ends were trimmed by 2 bases and 7 bases, with 14 bases remaining between them. CDR3 in DNA: TGCAGCGTTGAAAGGAGCCGGGGTTTTGAAGCTTTCTTT. It yields the protein CSVERSRGFEAFF.

This clonotype was observed a few times. The V call is TRBV5-1, the J call TRBJ2-1, with 8 bases fitting TRBD2. The V gene's germline CDR1 is SGHRS and CDR2 YFSETQ. J was trimmed by 7 bases and V by 6 bases; bases with no gene match: 12. The CDR3 covers 15 residues. The CDR3 DNA is TGCGCCAGCACCCCGGGGGGGGCACTACTTAATGAGCAGTTCTTC. Amino acids: CASTPGGALLNEQFF.

This clonotype has just a few counts. This rearrangement joins TRBV7-2 to TRBJ1-1; 9 bases are shared with TRBD1. The CDR3 is 17 amino acids. V lost 3 bases and J lost 3; bases outside the gene matches: 11. Germline lookup yields CDR1 SGHTA and CDR2 FQGNSA. CDR3 in amino acids: CASSFGTGLPRDTEAFF. The CDR3 DNA follows: TGTGCCAGCAGCTTCGGGACAGGGCTACCGAGGGACACTGAAGCTTTCTTT.

This clonotype was seen a handful of times. J is TRBJ2-3 and V is TRBV18; 9 positions agree with TRBD2. V trimming: 6 bases; J trimming: 5 bases; junction bases outside the gene matches: 6. Germline V gives CDR1 KGHSH, CDR2 LQKENI. The CDR3 consists of 14 residues. The CDR3 DNA is TGTGCCAGCTCCCCAGCGGGGGGCGTAGATACGCAGTATTTT. Translated, it gives CASSPAGGVDTQYF.

There are a few counts of this clonotype. The V call is TRBV12-3 or TRBV12-4, the J call TRBJ2-7; D remains unclear. The germline V and J ends were trimmed by 4 bases and 4 bases, with 8 bases remaining between them. This CDR3 spans 12 amino acids. The CDR3 DNA sequence: TGTGCCAGCAGTTCAAATGGGTACGAGCAGTACTTC. Translation: CASSSNGYEQYF.

The V call is TRBV25-1, the J call TRBJ2-2; the D gene is possibly TRBD1 (6 bases). V was trimmed by 6 bases and J by 5 bases, leaving 16 bases between them. The length of the CDR3 is 15 residues. From germline, CDR1 is MGHDK and CDR2 SYGVNS. The DNA of the CDR3 is TGTGCCAGCAGACCAACAGGGTTCCCAACCGGGGAGCTGTTTTTT. Translation: CASRPTGFPTGELFF. The full variable domain, rest sourced from reference TRBV25-1 and TRBJ2-2, is EADIYQTPRYLVIGTGKKITLECSQTMGHDKMYWYQQDPGMELHLIHYSYGVNSTEKGDLSSESTVSRIRTEHFPLTLESARPSHTSQYLCASRPTGFPTGELFFGEGSRLTVL.

The J gene is TRBJ1-6, the V gene TRBV12-3 or TRBV12-4, with TRBD1 identical over 10 bases. V gave up 7 bases and J gave up 9 bases; unmatched junction bases: 9. The CDR3 has 15 residues. Here the CDR3 DNA reads TGTGCCAGCACCAGGGACAGGGGATTTGGTTCACCCCTCCACTTT. It encodes CASTRDRGFGSPLHF.

The CDR3 sequence: CASIRDTQETQYF. CDR3 DNA: TGTGCCAGCATCCGGGACACCCAAGAGACCCAGTACTTC. The V call is TRBV2, the J call TRBJ2-5, with TRBD1 as a possible D gene (6 bases). Germline loops: CDR1 SNHLY, CDR2 FYNNEI. This CDR3 spans 13 amino acids. V lost 7 bases and J 1 base, leaving 10 bases between the germline ends.

This clonotype is a singleton in its sample. The V gene is TRBV28, the J gene TRBJ2-3; D is undetermined. Germline CDR1 reads MDHEN; CDR2 reads SYDVKM. The CDR3 extends over 11 amino acids. The V end was cut by 6 bases, the J end by 8 bases, with 9 bases between. The CDR3 sequence: CASSPSVTQYF. Here the CDR3 DNA reads TGTGCCAGCAGCCCCTCAGTTACGCAGTATTTT.

The chain combines TRBV10-3 with TRBJ1-1; D gene ambiguous. Germline V lookup: CDR1 ENHRY, CDR2 SYGVKD. This CDR3 is 15 amino acids long. V was cut by 2 bases and J by 2 bases, with 12 bases left in between. Here the CDR3 reads CAISEGERANTEAFF. The CDR3 DNA sequence: TGTGCCATCAGTGAGGGGGAGAGGGCCAACACTGAAGCTTTCTTT.

The V call is TRBV29-1, the J call TRBJ2-7, with TRBD2 matching over 9 bases. This CDR3 spans 11 amino acids. CDR1 and CDR2 from the germline V gene are SQVTM and ANQGSEA. V shed 7 bases, J shed 7 bases, and the junction held 5 bases outside the gene matches. DNA of the CDR3: TGCAGCGCCGGCGGGGGGGGAGAGCAGTACTTC. It encodes CSAGGGGEQYF.

This clonotype was observed a handful of times. The chain carries TRBV12-3 or TRBV12-4 and TRBJ2-5; 8 nucleotides match TRBD2. The CDR3 runs 16 residues. Trimming took 3 bases from V and 7 from J; bases not matched to a gene: 13. The CDR3 DNA follows: TGTGCCAGCAGTTTTAAGCGGGGGTCTACATTGGGGACCCAGTACTTC. Translated, it gives CASSFKRGSTLGTQYF.

The CDR3 DNA reads as TGCGCCAGCAGCTCCAGCGGGGGGCGCGATGAGCAGTTCTTC. Amino acid sequence: CASSSSGGRDEQFF. V usage is TRBV5-1 and J usage is TRBJ2-1; 9 nucleotides agree with TRBD2. Losses at the gene ends were 3 bases for V and 8 bases for J; bases not matched to a gene: 6. The CDR3 is 14 amino acids. CDR1 and CDR2 from the germline V gene are SGHRS and YFSETQ.

V usage is TRBV20-1 and J usage is TRBJ1-2; D is undetermined. This CDR3 is built from 12 residues. Germline V gives CDR1 DFQATT, CDR2 SNEGSKA (reference sequence). Trimming removed 6 bases from V and 0 bases from J, with 8 bases in between. The CDR3 loop is CSAPIPNYGYTF. DNA for the CDR3: TGCAGTGCCCCGATTCCTAACTATGGCTACACCTTC.

This chain joins TRBV5-1 and TRBJ2-2; maybe TRBD2 (5 bases). Looked up from germline, CDR1 is SGHRS and CDR2 is YFSETQ. This CDR3 comprises 15 residues. Trimming removed 0 bases from V and 3 bases from J, with 9 bases in between. The CDR3 DNA reads as TGCGCCAGCAGCTTGGCTAGCAGTTACACCGGGGAGCTGTTTTTT. This sequence encodes CASSLASSYTGELFF.

This chain connects TRBV2 to TRBJ2-7, with D perhaps assigned TRBD1 or TRBD2 (5 bases each). Germline CDR1 is SNHLY and CDR2 is FYNNEI. The CDR3 extends over 14 amino acids. The V gene lost 8 bases and the J gene lost 0 bases, with 14 bases spanning the gap. CDR3 nucleotides: TGTGCCAGCCTAGGGGCAGAGGGCTCCTACGAGCAGTACTTC. This codes for CASLGAEGSYEQYF.